This TCR beta chain was retrieved from a study of blood T cell repertoires in COVID-19. Background on the study: Collection of acute and convalescent COVID-19 samples took place in the United States, Italy and Spain. T cells, B-cell-depleted T cells, or PBMCs supplied cDNA or gDNA.

Under the authors' procedure: Amplification with reference gene primers provided the estimates of nucleated cell counts. The assay was immunoSEQ multiplex PCR, and TCRdb's table has in-frame clones only and misses some. D and trimming come from the DNA, and the V and J calls and clone size come from that table. In the table there are approximately 140,000 clones, roughly 90% of which are singletons. Participants, about 18 to 90 years old, spanned approximately 25 US areas. Germline V gene sequence: CDR1 KGHDR, CDR2 SFDVKD. The V gene lost 5 bases and the J gene lost 4 bases, with 21 bases spanning the gap. The CDR3 is 17 amino acids.

The sequencing sample was made of PBMCs or T cells enriched from blood (not recorded which). The clonotype was recovered from a woman aged 30 to 39 with acute COVID-19. The genes are TRBV24-1 and TRBJ2-3, with no clear D. Here the CDR3 DNA reads TGTGCCACCAGTGGACCTCAGACGAATCATAGCCCAGATACGCAGTATTTT. It is translated as CATSGPQTNHSPDTQYF.